This entry is about one T cell receptor (beta chain). Clones were sequenced by immunoSEQ multiplex PCR, and TCRdb holds only the in-frame ones, with some missing. Found here are about 2,500,000 clones, just over 90% of them singletons; the top ten hold over 0.12%. The CDR3 runs to 16 residues. V lost 4 bases to trimming and J lost 4 bases; unmatched junction nucleotides: 3. Germline loops: CDR1 ENHRY, CDR2 SYGVKD. This specimen belongs to a study of shared clonotypes between healthy human individuals. The receptor's source is a man between 18 and 29 years old in good health. The sequenced material came from naive CD4+ T cells sorted from blood. Subset noted: CD45RA+ positively selected. The rearrangement uses TRBV10-3 and TRBJ2-1; 14 bases fit TRBD2. In DNA, the CDR3 is TGTGCCATCAGTGGGACTAGCGGGGGGCTATACAATGAGCAGTTCTTC. Its translation is CAISGTSGGLYNEQFF.